This TCR beta chain originates from a study of blood T cell repertoires in COVID-19. Background on the study: Spain, Italy and the United States supplied samples that represented acute and convalescent COVID-19. Sample material is recorded as cDNA or gDNA derived from T cells, B-cell-depleted T cells, or PBMCs.

Authors' analysis steps: Using reference gene primer amplification, nucleated cell counts were estimated. Profiling relied on immunoSEQ multiplex PCR, and the TCRdb table lists in-frame clones only, not all of them. V and J calls and clone size are those listed in that table; D and trimming were worked out from the DNA. The table shows around 130,000 clones, with about 88% occurring only once. Germline V gene lookup returns CDR1 MGHRA and CDR2 YSYEKL. This CDR3 has 13 amino acids. The V gene end was trimmed by 0 bases and the J gene end by 5 bases; junction bases not matched to a gene: 0. Sequencing was done on a sample of peripheral blood. The chain has TRBV4-1 and TRBJ2-5, with 7 positions matching TRBD2. The receptor's source is a human donor in a cohort sampled during active COVID-19. This chain's CDR3 is CASSQERGETQYF. The CDR3 DNA sequence: TGCGCCAGCAGCCAAGAGCGGGGGGAGACCCAGTACTTC.